These T cell receptor beta chains were read from a single sample in a study of neurological immune-mediated disorders. TCRdb processed the 5' RACE reads anew with MiXCR; each CDR3 protein has one entry. Here the sample spans roughly 49,000 distinct CDR3 sequences, 13% being singletons. Sequences were obtained from PBMCs. These receptors were taken from a male donor with HTLV-1-associated myelopathy (HAM/TSP). Each CDR3 is given with its conserved first and last residue. D genes are given only for firm matches. Clone size is stated in some rows and not others, as once, few, many or a class when expanded.

j_gene,d_gene,abundance,v_gene,CDR3aa,CDR3nt
TRBJ1-6,-,-,TRBV7-2,CASSPNRVSPLHF,TGTGCCAGCAGCCCCAACAGGGTCTCACCCCTCCACTTT
TRBJ2-7,-,-,TRBV4-3,CASSQDTKRGYEQYF,TGCGCCAGCAGCCAAGATACCAAAAGGGGTTACGAGCAGTACTTC
TRBJ2-3,-,many,TRBV5-4,CASSLSADRPTDTQYF,TGTGCCAGCAGCCTTTCGGCCGACAGGCCCACAGATACGCAGTATTTT
TRBJ2-3,TRBD2,many,TRBV5-1,CASSPTTSVGTDTQYF,TGCGCCAGCAGCCCTACTACTAGCGTAGGCACAGATACGCAGTATTTT
TRBJ2-5,-,many,TRBV9,CASSADKGETQYF,TGTGCCAGCAGCGCTGACAAGGGGGAGACCCAGTACTTC
TRBJ2-7,-,many,TRBV5-6,CASSVNPEVSYEQYF,TGTGCCAGCAGCGTGAACCCAGAAGTCTCCTACGAGCAGTACTTC
TRBJ1-5,-,-,TRBV5-5,CASISAEGFNQPQHF,TGTGCCAGCATCTCGGCCGAGGGATTCAATCAGCCCCAGCATTTT
TRBJ2-3,TRBD1,many,TRBV24-1,CATNRQGTADTQYF,TGTGCCACCAATCGACAGGGAACAGCAGATACGCAGTATTTT
TRBJ1-5,-,many,TRBV9,CASSGGGKRGQPQHF,TGTGCCAGCAGCGGAGGGGGGAAAAGAGGACAGCCCCAGCATTTT
TRBJ2-7,-,-,TRBV5-1,CANSPQGLASYEQYF,TGCGCCAACAGCCCCCAGGGACTCGCCTCCTACGAGCAGTACTTC
TRBJ1-2,-,many,TRBV6-2/TRBV6-3,CASTPGNARRLGYTF,TGTGCCAGCACCCCGGGGAATGCCAGACGTCTGGGCTACACCTTC
TRBJ2-7,-,many,TRBV2,CASMRDKGSYEQYF,TGTGCCAGCATGCGGGACAAAGGTTCCTACGAGCAGTACTTC
TRBJ1-2,-,medium-sized,TRBV12-3/TRBV12-4,CASSRTGSDGYTF,TGTGCCAGCAGTAGAACAGGGTCGGACGGCTACACCTTC
TRBJ2-2,-,many,TRBV12-3/TRBV12-4,CASSLQGANTGELFF,TGTGCCAGCAGTTTACAGGGCGCGAACACCGGGGAGCTGTTTTTT
TRBJ2-7,-,many,TRBV7-7,CASSPSGPDREQYF,TGTGCCAGCAGCCCTAGTGGGCCAGACAGGGAGCAGTACTTC
TRBJ1-6,TRBD1,many,TRBV20-1,CSARTGSNSPLHF,TGCAGTGCTAGGACAGGGTCGAATTCACCCCTCCACTTT
TRBJ2-1,TRBD2,many,TRBV28,CASSSSGGGTYNEQFF,TGTGCCAGCAGTTCTAGCGGGGGGGGGACCTACAATGAGCAGTTCTTC
TRBJ1-2,-,many,TRBV12-3/TRBV12-4,CASSYRATNYGYTF,TGTGCCAGCAGTTACAGGGCAACAAACTATGGCTACACCTTC
TRBJ2-5,TRBD2,many,TRBV5-1,CASRTGTTLETQYF,TGCGCCAGCAGGACCGGGACTACTCTCGAGACCCAGTACTTC
TRBJ2-1,TRBD1,many,TRBV24-1,CATSGGQGAIDEQFF,TGTGCCACCAGTGGAGGACAGGGGGCAATCGATGAGCAGTTCTTC
TRBJ2-2,-,many,TRBV6-1,CASSLDWNTGELFF,TGTGCCAGCAGTTTGGATTGGAACACCGGGGAGCTGTTTTTT
TRBJ2-5,-,many,TRBV18,CASSPLGETQYF,TGTGCCAGCTCACCGCTCGGGGAGACCCAGTACTTC
TRBJ1-1,-,-,TRBV18,CASSPLSWGAMNTEAFF,TGTGCCAGCTCACCGTTGAGTTGGGGCGCTATGAACACTGAAGCTTTCTTT
TRBJ2-1,-,many,TRBV28,CASSPAKGGYNEQFF,TGTGCCAGCAGTCCGGCGAAGGGGGGTTACAATGAGCAGTTCTTC
TRBJ1-1,TRBD1,many,TRBV20-1,CSARVGQGDTEAFF,TGCAGTGCTAGAGTTGGCCAGGGGGACACTGAAGCTTTCTTT
TRBJ2-2,-,many,TRBV20-1,CSAGDTRHTGELFF,TGCAGTGCTGGGGACACGCGGCACACCGGGGAGCTGTTTTTT
TRBJ1-1,-,many,TRBV12-3/TRBV12-4,CASHKGGGDTEAFF,TGTGCCAGCCATAAGGGGGGCGGGGACACTGAAGCTTTCTTT
TRBJ2-1,-,many,TRBV14,CASSVRWSGESYNEQFF,TGTGCCAGCAGCGTCCGATGGAGCGGTGAATCCTACAATGAGCAGTTCTTC
TRBJ1-2,TRBD1,many,TRBV7-2,CASSPDRAFYGYTF,TGTGCCAGCAGCCCGGACAGGGCCTTCTATGGCTACACCTTC
TRBJ1-4,-,many,TRBV4-3,CASSHEGNEKLFF,TGCGCCAGCAGCCACGAGGGAAATGAAAAACTGTTTTTT
TRBJ1-1,-,many,TRBV28,CASSFGGNTAEAFF,TGTGCCAGCAGTTTCGGGGGTAACACAGCCGAAGCTTTCTTT
TRBJ1-1,-,many,TRBV5-1,CASKDGSLGTEAFF,TGCGCCAGCAAGGACGGCTCGCTGGGGACTGAAGCTTTCTTT
TRBJ2-1,TRBD1,many,TRBV15,CATTYRDRGRNNEQFF,TGTGCCACTACTTATAGGGACAGGGGGCGGAACAATGAGCAGTTCTTC
TRBJ2-3,TRBD1,many,TRBV5-1,CASSLVGQGAADTQYF,TGCGCCAGCAGCTTGGTGGGACAGGGGGCCGCAGATACGCAGTATTTT
TRBJ1-1,TRBD1,many,TRBV5-1,CASSLGQGFTEAFF,TGCGCCAGCAGCTTGGGACAGGGATTCACTGAAGCTTTCTTT
TRBJ2-2,TRBD2,-,TRBV29-1,CSVVGGGFRELSF,TGCAGCGTTGTCGGGGGGGGTTTCAGGGAGCTGTCTTTT
TRBJ2-7,-,many,TRBV7-9,CASTRTRTGPHEQYF,TGTGCCAGCACTAGGACCCGGACGGGCCCCCACGAGCAGTACTTC